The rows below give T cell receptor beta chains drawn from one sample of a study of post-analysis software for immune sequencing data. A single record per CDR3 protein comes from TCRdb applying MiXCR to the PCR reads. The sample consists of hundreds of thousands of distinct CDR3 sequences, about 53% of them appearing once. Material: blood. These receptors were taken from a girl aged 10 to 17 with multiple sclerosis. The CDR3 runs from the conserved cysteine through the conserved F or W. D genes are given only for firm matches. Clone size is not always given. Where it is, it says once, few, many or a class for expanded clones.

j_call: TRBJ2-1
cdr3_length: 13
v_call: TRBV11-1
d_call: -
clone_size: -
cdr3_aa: CASSFLREGEQFF
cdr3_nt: TGTGCCAGCAGCTTTCTCCGCGAGGGTGAGCAGTTCTTC

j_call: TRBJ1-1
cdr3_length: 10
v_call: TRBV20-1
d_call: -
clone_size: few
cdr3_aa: CSARRTEAFF
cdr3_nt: TGCAGTGCTAGACGCACTGAAGCTTTCTTT

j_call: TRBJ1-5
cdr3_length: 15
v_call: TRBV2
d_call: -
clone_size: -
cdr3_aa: CASSASGTRPQPQHF
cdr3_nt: TGTGCCAGCAGTGCGTCCGGGACCCGTCCTCAGCCCCAGCATTTT

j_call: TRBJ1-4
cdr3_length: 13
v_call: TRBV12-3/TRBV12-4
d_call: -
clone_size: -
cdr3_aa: CASMRGGTEKLFF
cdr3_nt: TGTGCCAGCATGAGGGGAGGCACTGAAAAACTGTTTTTT

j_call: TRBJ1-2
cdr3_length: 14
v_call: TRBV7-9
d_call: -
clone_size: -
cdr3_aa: CASSSRGALDGYTF
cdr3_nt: TGTGCCAGCAGCTCCCGGGGGGCGCTTGACGGCTACACCTTC

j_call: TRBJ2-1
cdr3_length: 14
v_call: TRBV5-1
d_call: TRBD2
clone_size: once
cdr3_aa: CASSLVDGGGEQFF
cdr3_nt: TGCGCCAGCAGCTTGGTTGACGGGGGGGGTGAGCAGTTCTTC

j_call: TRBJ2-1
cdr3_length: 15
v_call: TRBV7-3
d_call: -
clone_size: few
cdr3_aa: CASSLALGGYNEQFF
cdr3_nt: TGTGCCAGCAGCTTAGCACTAGGGGGGTACAATGAGCAGTTCTTC

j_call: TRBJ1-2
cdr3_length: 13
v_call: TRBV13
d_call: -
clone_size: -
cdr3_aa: CASSRTGRIGYTF
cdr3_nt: TGTGCCAGCAGCCGAACCGGACGGATCGGCTACACCTTC

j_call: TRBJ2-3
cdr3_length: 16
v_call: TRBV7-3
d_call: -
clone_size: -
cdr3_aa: CASSSAGTTSTDTQYF
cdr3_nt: TGTGCCAGCAGCTCCGCCGGGACCACTAGCACAGATACGCAGTATTTT

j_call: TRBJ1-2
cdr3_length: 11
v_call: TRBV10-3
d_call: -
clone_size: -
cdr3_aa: CAISGDYGYTF
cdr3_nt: TGTGCCATCAGTGGGGATTATGGCTACACCTTC

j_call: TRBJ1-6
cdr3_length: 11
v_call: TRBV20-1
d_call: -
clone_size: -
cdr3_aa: CSAREDSAAHF
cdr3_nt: TGCAGTGCTAGAGAGGACAGTGCTGCCCACTTT

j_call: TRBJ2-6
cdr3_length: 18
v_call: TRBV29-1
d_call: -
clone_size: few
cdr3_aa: CSASVSGHMSSGANVLTF
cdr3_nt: TGCAGCGCGAGTGTGTCGGGACATATGTCGAGTGGGGCCAACGTCCTGACTTTC

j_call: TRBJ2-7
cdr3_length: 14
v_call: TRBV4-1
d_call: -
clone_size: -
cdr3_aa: CASSQGQDPGRQYF
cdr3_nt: TGCGCCAGCAGCCAAGGCCAGGACCCGGGTCGGCAGTACTTC

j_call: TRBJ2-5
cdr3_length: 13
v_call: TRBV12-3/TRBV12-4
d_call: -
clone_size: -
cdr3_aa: CASRGGTGETQYF
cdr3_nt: TGTGCCAGCAGGGGAGGGACAGGAGAGACCCAGTACTTC

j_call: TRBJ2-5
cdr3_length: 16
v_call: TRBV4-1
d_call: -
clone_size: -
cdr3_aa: CASSSRTTGGQETQYF
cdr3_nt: TGCGCCAGCAGCTCCCGGACTACCGGGGGCCAAGAGACCCAGTACTTC

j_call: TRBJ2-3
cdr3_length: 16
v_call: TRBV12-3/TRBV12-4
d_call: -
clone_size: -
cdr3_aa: CASSPRPELSTDTQYF
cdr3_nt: TGTGCCAGCAGTCCCCGACCTGAGCTTAGCACAGATACGCAGTATTTT

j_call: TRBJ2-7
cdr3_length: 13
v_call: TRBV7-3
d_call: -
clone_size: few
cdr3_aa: CASGPSGSYEQYF
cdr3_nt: TGTGCCAGCGGACCATCAGGCTCGTACGAGCAGTACTTC

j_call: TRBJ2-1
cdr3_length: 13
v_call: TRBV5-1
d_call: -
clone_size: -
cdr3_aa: CASKTQPGDEQFF
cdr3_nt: TGCGCCAGCAAAACCCAGCCGGGTGATGAGCAGTTCTTC

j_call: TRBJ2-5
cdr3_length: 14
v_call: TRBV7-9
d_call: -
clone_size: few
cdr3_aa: CASNPGPQEETQYF
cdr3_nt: TGTGCCAGCAACCCGGGACCGCAGGAGGAGACCCAGTACTTC

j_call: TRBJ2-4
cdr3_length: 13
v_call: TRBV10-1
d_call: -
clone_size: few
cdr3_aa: CASSESDYGAQYF
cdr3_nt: TGCGCCAGCAGTGAGTCGGACTATGGGGCCCAGTACTTC

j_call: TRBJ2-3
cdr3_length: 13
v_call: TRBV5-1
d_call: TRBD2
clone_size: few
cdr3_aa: CASTRDYTDTQYF
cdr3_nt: TGCGCCAGCACCCGGGACTACACAGATACGCAGTATTTT

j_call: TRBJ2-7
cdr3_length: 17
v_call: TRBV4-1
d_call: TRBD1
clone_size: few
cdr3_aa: CASSQDQSDRGFYEQYF
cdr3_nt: TGCGCCAGCAGCCAAGACCAATCGGACAGGGGATTCTACGAGCAGTACTTC

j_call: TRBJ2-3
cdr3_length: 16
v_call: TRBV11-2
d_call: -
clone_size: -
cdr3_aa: CASSLDGSRGGDTQYF
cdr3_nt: TGTGCCAGCAGCTTAGATGGCTCCCGCGGTGGAGATACGCAGTATTTT

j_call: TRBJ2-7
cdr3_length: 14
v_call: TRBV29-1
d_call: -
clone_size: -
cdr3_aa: CSVAPGPTSYEQYF
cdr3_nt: TGCAGCGTTGCTCCGGGCCCAACCTCCTACGAGCAGTACTTC

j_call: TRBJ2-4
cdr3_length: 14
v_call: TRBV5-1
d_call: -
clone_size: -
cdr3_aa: CASSLGSQAEEQYF
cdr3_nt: TGCGCCAGCAGCTTGGGTAGCCAGGCTGAGGAGCAGTACTTC

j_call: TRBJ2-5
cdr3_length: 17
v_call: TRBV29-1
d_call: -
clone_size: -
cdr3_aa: CSVEAAGRRVYQETQYF
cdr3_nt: TGCAGCGTTGAGGCGGCCGGGCGCAGGGTGTACCAAGAGACCCAGTACTTC

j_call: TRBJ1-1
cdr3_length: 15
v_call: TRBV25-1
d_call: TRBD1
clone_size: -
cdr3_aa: CASGPLTGSNTEAFF
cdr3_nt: TGTGCCAGCGGCCCTTTGACAGGGTCGAACACTGAAGCTTTCTTT

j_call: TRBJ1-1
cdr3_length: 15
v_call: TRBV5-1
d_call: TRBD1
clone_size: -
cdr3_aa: CASSLAGTAASEAFF
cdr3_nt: TGCGCCAGCAGCTTAGCCGGGACAGCAGCCTCCGAAGCTTTCTTT

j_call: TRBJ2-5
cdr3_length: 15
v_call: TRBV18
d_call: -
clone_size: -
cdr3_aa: CASSPGYGTQVEQYF
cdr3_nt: TGTGCCAGCTCACCAGGTTACGGGACCCAAGTGGAGCAGTACTTC

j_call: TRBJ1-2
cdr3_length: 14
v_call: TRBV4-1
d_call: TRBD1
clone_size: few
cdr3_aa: CASSQDETGLGYTF
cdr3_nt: TGCGCCAGCAGCCAAGATGAGACAGGGCTTGGCTACACCTTC

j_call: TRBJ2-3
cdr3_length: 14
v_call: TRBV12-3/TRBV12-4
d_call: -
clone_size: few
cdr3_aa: CASRPSGVTDTQYF
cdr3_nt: TGTGCCAGCAGGCCTTCGGGGGTGACAGATACGCAGTATTTT

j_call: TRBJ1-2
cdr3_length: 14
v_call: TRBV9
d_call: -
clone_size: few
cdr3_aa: CASSVGGVASGYTF
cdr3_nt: TGTGCCAGCAGCGTAGGGGGGGTCGCGTCTGGCTACACCTTC

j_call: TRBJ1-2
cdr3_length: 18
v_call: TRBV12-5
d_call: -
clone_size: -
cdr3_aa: CASGLARLQGINNYGYTF
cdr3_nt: TGTGCTAGTGGTTTGGCCCGACTCCAGGGGATTAACAACTATGGCTACACCTTC

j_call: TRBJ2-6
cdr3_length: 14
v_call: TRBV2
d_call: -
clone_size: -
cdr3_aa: CVSLQGLQGNVLTF
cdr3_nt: TGTGTCAGCCTGCAGGGCCTCCAAGGCAACGTCCTGACTTTC

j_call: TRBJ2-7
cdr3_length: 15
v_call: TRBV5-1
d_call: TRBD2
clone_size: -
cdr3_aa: CASSLGTSGTNEQYF
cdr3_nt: TGCGCCAGCAGCTTGGGGACTAGCGGGACAAACGAGCAGTACTTC

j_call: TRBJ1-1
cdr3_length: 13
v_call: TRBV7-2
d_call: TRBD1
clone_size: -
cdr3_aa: CASSSLDRFEAFF
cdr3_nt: TGTGCCAGCAGCTCCCTGGACAGGTTTGAAGCTTTCTTT